The 7 T cell receptor beta chains below all came from one sample that was sequenced in a study of blood T cell repertoires in COVID-19. The table came from immunoSEQ multiplex PCR; TCRdb's copy has only in-frame clones and leaves some out. The sample has around 150,000 clones, around 75% seen once. The sequencing input was peripheral blood. The receptors were sampled from a woman of 80 years or more with acute or convalescent COVID-19.

The V gene is TRBV18, the J gene TRBJ1-5; 7 bases are shared with TRBD1. The ends lost 6 bases at V and 3 bases at J; junction bases unmatched: 5. Germline V CDR1 and CDR2: KGHSH, LQKENI. This CDR3 is 14 amino acids long. The CDR3 sequence: CASSPTGDNQPQHF. The CDR3 DNA follows: TGTGCCAGCTCGCCTACAGGGGACAATCAGCCCCAGCATTTT.

V is TRBV27 and J is TRBJ2-3; 11 positions match TRBD2. Per germline, CDR1 MNHEY and CDR2 SMNVEV (reference sequence). The CDR3 covers 18 residues. The V and J ends lost 1 base and 2 bases, in that order; junction bases with no gene match: 8. CDR3 loop: CASSLYWRLAGHTDTQYF. CDR3 nucleotides: TGTGCCAGCAGTTTATATTGGCGACTAGCGGGGCACACAGATACGCAGTATTTT.

The chain links TRBV4-2 to TRBJ1-4, with 9 positions matching TRBD1. Looked up from germline, CDR1 is LGHNA and CDR2 is YNFKEQ. The junction had 7 bases not matched to a gene; V was cut back by 5 bases and J by 6 bases. This CDR3 is 15 amino acids long. CDR3: CASSFYRGRDEKLFF. Here the CDR3 DNA reads TGTGCCAGCAGCTTCTACAGGGGGCGGGATGAAAAACTGTTTTTT.

The CDR3 loop is CASRRDLSNQPQHF. The CDR3 coding sequence is TGTGCCAGCAGGAGGGACTTGAGCAATCAGCCCCAGCATTTT. V is TRBV2 and J is TRBJ1-5; TRBD1 might be the D (5 bases). This CDR3 contains 14 residues. V lost 6 bases, J lost 1 base, and 10 bases lay in between. Per the germline V gene, CDR1 is SNHLY and CDR2 is FYNNEI.

The chain combines TRBV7-6 with TRBJ2-5; D is unresolved. The V end lost 5 bases, the J end lost 4 bases, and 8 bases lay between the germline ends. The CDR3 is 12 amino acids. The germline V gene encodes CDR1 SGHVS and CDR2 FNYEAQ. CDR3 bases: TGTGCCAGCAGCCTTTCCGGAGAGACCCAGTACTTC. It encodes CASSLSGETQYF.

V and J are TRBV20-1 and TRBJ2-7; 8 bases match TRBD1. J was trimmed by 4 bases and V by 5 bases; bases with no gene match: 1. The CDR3 has 11 residues. In germline, CDR1 is DFQATT, CDR2 SNEGSKA (reference sequence). The CDR3 DNA is TGCAGTGCTCGACAGGGGTACGAGCAGTACTTC. Translating gives CSARQGYEQYF.

The chain has TRBV10-1 and TRBJ2-6; 8 bases map to TRBD1. V was clipped by 8 bases and J by 1 base; unmatched bases: 10. This CDR3 region has 17 residues. From germline, CDR1 is WNHNN and CDR2 SYGVQD (reference sequence). The CDR3 reads CASSPGTGGSGANVLTF. DNA of the CDR3: TGCGCCAGCTCACCCGGGACAGGAGGGTCTGGGGCCAACGTCCTGACTTTC.